These 10 T cell receptor beta chains were all obtained from the same sample, sequenced in a study of read filtering for tumor transcriptome and immune sequencing. From roughly 0.4 ug of RNA, a library with molecular barcoded alpha/delta and beta/gamma adaptors was made. TCRdb re-derived calls from the reads in MiXCR, one entry per CDR3 protein. Of 100,000 to 150,000 distinct CDR3 sequences listed, 10% to 15% were seen once; the top ten hold 11%. Input material: a population of CD138-negative cells sorted from bone marrow. Receptor source: a donor aged 40 or older with multiple myeloma.

In its sample, this clonotype was seen many times. The chain couples TRBV5-1 to TRBJ2-7; D possibly corresponds to TRBD2 (5 bases). The CDR3 runs to 14 residues. Trimming stripped 4 bases from V and 5 bases from J, with 16 bases between. Germline V CDR1 and CDR2: SGHRS, YFSETQ. For the CDR3, the DNA is TGCGCCAGCAGCCCATACGTTGAGAGGGACGAGCAGTACTTC. The encoded protein is CASSPYVERDEQYF. Drawing the rest from reference TRBV5-1 and TRBJ2-7, the complete variable domain is KAGVTQTPRYLIKTRGQQVTLSCSPISGHRSVSWYQQTPGQGLQFLFEYFSETQRNKGNFPGRFSGRQFSNSRSEMNVSTLELGDSALYLCASSPYVERDEQYFGPGTRLTVT.

Many counts were recorded for this clonotype. The chain has TRBV29-1 and TRBJ2-1, with D possibly TRBD1 on 6 matching bases. V was pared by 1 base and J by 8 bases, with 21 bases between. Germline V gene lookup returns CDR1 SQVTM and CDR2 ANQGSEA. CDR3 size: 16 residues. The CDR3 nucleotides are TGCAGCGTTGAAGGGACAGTATACTACATTGGGGATGAGCAGTTCTTC. Translation gives CSVEGTVYYIGDEQFF.

This clonotype was seen ten or more times. The chain couples TRBV29-1 to TRBJ2-2; maybe TRBD1 (8 bases). Germline CDR1 is SQVTM and CDR2 is ANQGSEA. The CDR3 length is 14 residues. Trimming removed 4 bases from V and 3 bases from J, with 12 bases in between. The CDR3 reads CSVGQGRDTGELFF. CDR3 DNA sequence: TGCAGCGTTGGACAGGGGAGGGACACCGGGGAGCTGTTTTTT.

This clonotype was seen many times. J is TRBJ2-3 and V is TRBV20-1, with unresolved D. The germline V and J ends were trimmed by 0 bases and 2 bases, with 18 bases remaining between them. Germline V gene lookup returns CDR1 DFQATT and CDR2 SNEGSKA (reference sequence). This CDR3 has 17 residues. The CDR3 region is CSARDFQYAYHTDTQYF. DNA for the CDR3: TGCAGTGCTAGAGATTTTCAATACGCGTATCACACAGATACGCAGTATTTT.

This clonotype was found many times. CDR3 sequence: CASSQESANEQFF. CDR3 nucleotide sequence: TGTGCCAGCAGCCAAGAGTCTGCCAATGAGCAGTTCTTC. The chain uses TRBV4-2 and TRBJ2-1; D not resolved. The V and J ends lost 0 bases and 6 bases respectively, with 6 bases between them. This CDR3 comprises 13 residues. CDR1 is LGHNA, CDR2 YNFKEQ, per germline.

This clonotype was seen many times. The V call is TRBV10-3, the J call TRBJ2-7, with D maybe TRBD2 (7 bases). Trimming took off 7 bases at V and 3 bases at J, with 16 bases between the two ends. The CDR3 has 14 amino acids. Germline V gene lookup returns CDR1 ENHRY and CDR2 SYGVKD. The CDR3 DNA follows: TGTGCCATCACAAGCAGGGGAGGGGGCTACGAGCAGTACTTC. It specifies CAITSRGGGYEQYF.

This clonotype was recorded a few times. V usage is TRBV29-1 and J usage is TRBJ1-2, with D perhaps matching TRBD1 (5 bases). CDR1 SQVTM and CDR2 ANQGSEA come from the germline V gene. V was cut by 4 bases and J by 8 bases, with 20 bases left in between. The CDR3 runs to 14 residues. This chain's CDR3 is CSVAGSRGVRGYTF. CDR3 nucleotide sequence: TGCAGCGTTGCTGGGAGTCGGGGCGTTAGGGGCTACACCTTC.

The gene calls are TRBV24-1 and TRBJ2-1; 8 bases align to TRBD2. Germline assignment: CDR1 KGHDR and CDR2 SFDVKD. The CDR3 is 15 amino acids. Losses at the gene ends were 7 bases for V and 5 bases for J; bases not matched to a gene: 9. CDR3 sequence: CATRASGGNNNEQFF. DNA of the CDR3: TGTGCCACCAGAGCTTCGGGGGGGAACAACAATGAGCAGTTCTTC.

The chain combines TRBV29-1 with TRBJ2-3; D might be TRBD1 or TRBD2, each matching 5 bases. The CDR3 is made up of 14 amino acids. V was clipped by 7 bases and J by 1 base, with 15 bases between them. The germline V gene encodes CDR1 SQVTM and CDR2 ANQGSEA. The CDR3 DNA reads as TGCAGCGCCGAGGGCAGGGTGGGCACAGATACGCAGTATTTT. Residues: CSAEGRVGTDTQYF.

This clonotype turned up a few times. Germline and junction disagree at one end, which may indicate a read error. The V gene is TRBV28, the J gene TRBJ2-2; TRBD2 aligns across 10 bases. Germline V gene sequence: CDR1 MDHEN, CDR2 SYDVKM. CDR3 length: 17 residues. The CDR3 DNA reads TGTGCCAGCAGTTTAGTTCTTAGCGGGAGGAACGCCGGGGAGCTGTTTTTT. Its protein is CASSLVLSGRNAGELFF. Together with reference TRBV28 and TRBJ2-2, the CDR3 gives the full variable domain: DVKVTQSSRYLVKRTGEKVFLECVQDMDHENMFWYRQDPGLGLRLIYFSYDVKMKEKGDIPEGYSVSREKKERFSLILESASTNQTSMYLCASSLVLSGRNAGELFFGEGSRLTVL.